This is a list of T cell receptor beta chains from one sample in a study of regulatory T cells in long-lasting Graves disease. MiXCR, applied by TCRdb to the multiplex PCR reads, yields one record per CDR3 protein. Of about 340,000 distinct CDR3 sequences detected, 15% to 20% appear once; the ten largest clones hold over 25%. Sequencing used peripheral blood mononuclear cells (PBMCs), obtained when the disease was refractory, from a patient treated with antithyroid drugs. All receptors derive from a female donor with Graves disease. Both conserved end residues are part of each CDR3. A D gene is named only where the DNA matches it firmly. Not all rows give a size; the values are once, few, many and, for expanded clones, a class.

clone_size	d_call	v_call	j_call	cdr3_aa
many	NA	TRBV11-2	TRBJ1-1	CASSWNTEAFF
once	TRBD1	TRBV19	TRBJ1-4	CASSGQGSDEKLFF
many	TRBD2	TRBV7-8	TRBJ2-5	CASSPRVAGGLSQETQYF
NA	TRBD2	TRBV5-1	TRBJ2-2	CASSLIAGGTGELFF
NA	NA	TRBV18	TRBJ1-1	CASSSGPGTTEAFF
few	NA	TRBV12-5	TRBJ2-3	CASGLAPAPGPRTQYF
many	NA	TRBV6-5	TRBJ2-7	CASSYTTAGREQYF
NA	NA	TRBV10-2	TRBJ1-1	CASSVDRMGSGTVNTEAFF
many	TRBD2	TRBV6-5	TRBJ2-2	CASSYLTGGPVSPSFGELFF
NA	NA	TRBV12-3/TRBV12-4	TRBJ1-2	CASSVPTGGYTF
many	TRBD2	TRBV7-2	TRBJ2-5	CASSLGLALETQYF
few	TRBD1	TRBV7-9	TRBJ2-7	CASSFSPGTGGVYEQYF
NA	NA	TRBV6-2/TRBV6-3	TRBJ2-3	CASSYDGTTTDTQYF
NA	NA	TRBV18	TRBJ1-4	CASSRPGIPGEKLFF
many	NA	TRBV3-1	TRBJ1-1	CASRHDREAFF
NA	NA	TRBV12-3/TRBV12-4	TRBJ1-1	CASSWASSAFF
NA	TRBD1	TRBV6-5	TRBJ1-2	CASSYDRADGYTF
many	NA	TRBV3-1	TRBJ1-1	CASSQGTVEAFF